The rows below give T cell receptor beta chains drawn from one sample of a study of blood T cell repertoires in COVID-19. TCRdb's table, derived via immunoSEQ multiplex PCR, lists solely in-frame clones and lacks some. The repertoire includes around 240,000 clones, 75% to 90% of them detected once, and 1.9% sits in the top ten. The sequenced sample was PBMCs or T cells enriched from blood (not recorded which). The source is a woman aged 45-59 years who had recovered from COVID-19. The CDR3 runs from the conserved cysteine through the conserved F or W. A D gene is named only where the DNA matches it firmly. The size field is filled for only some rows; it gives once, few, many or a size class.

size,D,J,length,V,CDR3,DNA
-,TRBD2,TRBJ2-3,15,TRBV3-1/TRBV3-2,CASSQRSGSTDTQYF,TGTGCCAGCAGCCAACGTAGCGGGAGCACAGATACGCAGTATTTT
-,-,TRBJ2-5,14,TRBV15,CATRPGHPQETQYF,TGTGCCACCAGGCCGGGACACCCGCAAGAGACCCAGTACTTC
-,-,TRBJ2-3,13,TRBV5-1,CASSLGGTDTQYF,TGCGCCAGCAGCTTGGGAGGAACAGATACGCAGTATTTT
once,TRBD2,TRBJ2-1,16,TRBV27,CASNPFEAGRGNEQFF,TGTGCCAGCAACCCCTTCGAGGCCGGGAGGGGAAATGAGCAGTTCTTC
few,-,TRBJ1-1,14,TRBV3-1/TRBV3-2,CASSPTGLNTEAFF,TGTGCCAGCAGCCCGACAGGCTTGAACACTGAAGCTTTCTTT
-,TRBD2,TRBJ2-5,14,TRBV13,CASSQAGIQETQYF,TGTGCCAGCAGCCAAGCGGGGATCCAAGAGACCCAGTACTTC
-,-,TRBJ2-7,13,TRBV5-6,CASSLDAYYEQYF,TGTGCCAGCAGCTTGGACGCCTACTACGAGCAGTACTTC
few,-,TRBJ2-2,16,TRBV2,CASILDRTANTGELFF,TGTGCCAGCATTTTAGACAGAACCGCGAACACCGGGGAGCTGTTTTTT
-,TRBD2,TRBJ2-1,17,TRBV2,CASSPRLAGLFNNEQFF,TGTGCCAGCAGTCCCAGACTAGCGGGGTTGTTTAACAATGAGCAGTTCTTC
-,TRBD1,TRBJ2-2,15,TRBV6-4,CASSVQGASTGELFF,TGTGCCAGCAGCGTACAGGGGGCTAGCACCGGGGAGCTGTTTTTT
-,-,TRBJ2-7,16,TRBV6-6,CASSYGIKGLADEQYF,TGTGCCAGCAGTTACGGGATCAAGGGACTTGCTGACGAGCAGTACTTC
-,-,TRBJ2-5,14,TRBV28,CASSFGGAVGTQYF,TGTGCCAGCAGTTTCGGCGGGGCCGTGGGGACCCAGTACTTC
-,-,TRBJ1-2,15,TRBV3-1/TRBV3-2,CASSQTGGRGYGYTF,TGTGCCAGCAGCCAAACTGGGGGCCGCGGCTATGGCTACACCTTC
once,-,TRBJ2-2,13,TRBV28,CASSRGYTGELFF,TGTGCCAGCAGTAGGGGGTATACCGGGGAGCTGTTTTTT
-,-,TRBJ1-2,16,TRBV28,CASSLSKGRMYYGYTF,TGTGCCAGCAGTTTATCTAAGGGGCGGATGTACTATGGCTACACCTTC
-,-,TRBJ1-5,15,TRBV18,CASSPDSDSNQPQHF,TGTGCCAGCTCACCCGACAGTGATAGCAATCAGCCCCAGCATTTT
-,TRBD2,TRBJ2-7,15,TRBV6-5,CASSYSAGVSYEQYF,TGTGCCAGCAGTTACTCCGCGGGAGTAAGCTACGAGCAGTACTTC
-,TRBD1,TRBJ2-7,15,TRBV6-5,CASSLHRGSSYEQYF,TGTGCCAGCAGCTTACACAGGGGTTCCTCCTACGAGCAGTACTTC
once,TRBD1,TRBJ2-7,14,TRBV10-3,CAIMYGTGGYEQYF,TGTGCCATCATGTATGGGACAGGGGGCTACGAGCAGTACTTC
-,-,TRBJ1-1,16,TRBV27,CASSFAAGGPYTEAFF,TGTGCCAGCAGTTTTGCGGCCGGGGGGCCATACACTGAAGCTTTCTTT
-,-,TRBJ1-5,15,TRBV4-2,CASSQEMGPNQPQHF,TGTGCCAGCAGCCAAGAGATGGGGCCCAATCAGCCCCAGCATTTT
few,-,TRBJ1-5,15,TRBV5-6,CASSFGTNSNQPQHF,TGTGCCAGCAGCTTTGGGACAAACAGCAATCAGCCCCAGCATTTT
-,TRBD1,TRBJ2-7,14,TRBV28,CASSFGTGSYEQYF,TGTGCCAGCAGTTTTGGGACAGGGTCCTACGAGCAGTACTTC
-,-,TRBJ1-1,16,TRBV5-8,CASSLVQGSSNTEAFF,TGTGCCAGCAGCTTGGTCCAGGGGAGTTCCAACACTGAAGCTTTCTTT
once,-,TRBJ1-3,18,TRBV18,CASSPVTGHTGYRNTIYF,TGTGCCAGCTCACCAGTCACCGGCCATACAGGGTATAGAAACACCATATATTTT
-,-,TRBJ1-2,12,TRBV5-6,CASSWGTDGYTF,TGTGCCAGCAGCTGGGGGACTGACGGCTACACCTTC
-,TRBD1,TRBJ1-1,15,TRBV3-1/TRBV3-2,CASSHTGGWGTEAFF,TGTGCCAGCAGCCATACAGGGGGCTGGGGCACTGAAGCTTTCTTT
-,TRBD1,TRBJ1-1,19,TRBV28,CASNPSPRTGGIISTEAFF,TGTGCCAGCAACCCTTCCCCACGGACAGGAGGAATAATAAGCACTGAAGCTTTCTTT
-,TRBD1,TRBJ1-5,11,TRBV28,CASSLGTGEHF,TGTGCCAGCAGTTTAGGGACAGGGGAGCATTTT
-,TRBD2,TRBJ2-1,15,TRBV11-1,CASSALAGVGNEQFF,TGTGCCAGCAGCGCGCTAGCGGGAGTGGGGAATGAGCAGTTCTTC
-,-,TRBJ1-5,17,TRBV28,CASSDDRTGYAGKPQHF,TGTGCCAGCAGTGACGACAGGACTGGCTATGCTGGAAAGCCCCAGCATTTT
-,-,TRBJ2-3,15,TRBV5-1,CASSILAGGGDTQYF,-
-,TRBD2,TRBJ2-5,14,TRBV6-5,CASKLAGRRETQYF,TGTGCCAGCAAGCTAGCGGGTCGACGGGAGACCCAGTACTTC
-,-,TRBJ2-1,13,TRBV9,CASSVAPSGEQFF,TGTGCCAGCAGCGTAGCGCCCTCAGGCGAGCAGTTCTTC
-,-,TRBJ2-7,14,TRBV28,CASSSPTSPGEQYF,TGTGCCAGCAGTTCCCCGACGTCTCCGGGCGAGCAGTACTTC
-,-,TRBJ1-1,16,TRBV28,CASSILQRITHTEAFF,TGTGCCAGCAGTATCCTACAGAGAATAACGCACACTGAAGCTTTCTTT
-,TRBD1,TRBJ1-2,15,TRBV28,CASSQTGGRSYGYTF,TGTGCCAGCAGTCAGACAGGGGGCCGGTCCTATGGCTACACCTTC
-,TRBD2,TRBJ2-1,16,TRBV10-3,CAISDRTSGRFNEQFF,TGTGCCATCAGTGATAGGACTAGCGGGAGGTTTAATGAGCAGTTCTTC
-,TRBD2,TRBJ2-1,15,TRBV18,CASSPGLASYNEQFF,TGTGCCAGCTCACCGGGACTAGCCTCCTACAATGAGCAGTTCTTC
-,-,TRBJ1-2,15,TRBV3-1/TRBV3-2,CASSQDARANYGYTF,TGTGCCAGCAGCCAAGATGCGAGGGCAAACTATGGCTACACCTTC
-,TRBD1,TRBJ1-2,14,TRBV27,CASSAGQGIAGYTF,TGTGCCAGCAGTGCGGGACAGGGAATAGCTGGCTACACCTTC
-,TRBD1,TRBJ2-7,15,TRBV6-2/TRBV6-3,CASSAMDRGHHEQYF,TGTGCCAGCAGTGCGATGGACAGGGGGCACCACGAGCAGTACTTC
-,TRBD1,TRBJ2-1,15,TRBV2,CASSERGPTYNEQFF,TGTGCCAGCAGTGAAAGGGGGCCCACCTACAATGAGCAGTTCTTC
-,-,TRBJ1-3,16,TRBV15,CATSRDLSSSGNTIYF,TGTGCCACCAGCAGAGATTTAAGCTCCTCTGGAAACACCATATATTTT
-,TRBD1,TRBJ1-1,14,TRBV5-1,CASTLAGGNTEAFF,TGCGCCAGCACTTTGGCAGGGGGAAACACTGAAGCTTTCTTT
-,-,TRBJ1-3,15,TRBV3-1/TRBV3-2,CASSSGLSSGNTIYF,TGTGCCAGCAGCTCTGGCCTTTCCTCTGGAAACACCATATATTTT
-,-,TRBJ2-7,12,TRBV12-3/TRBV12-4,CASSLEPYEQYF,TGTGCCAGCAGCCTCGAGCCGTACGAGCAGTACTTC
-,-,TRBJ1-2,13,TRBV5-1,CASSRLDSYGYTF,TGCGCCAGCAGCCGTCTCGACAGCTATGGCTACACCTTC
-,-,TRBJ1-1,12,TRBV28,CASQDRNTEAFF,TGTGCCAGTCAGGACAGGAACACTGAAGCTTTCTTT
few,-,TRBJ2-7,14,TRBV3-1/TRBV3-2,CASSLSGRKDEQYF,TGTGCCAGCAGCCTGTCAGGGAGGAAGGACGAGCAGTACTTC
-,-,TRBJ1-5,16,TRBV19,CASSMWTTGGNQPQHF,TGTGCCAGTAGTATGTGGACAACCGGGGGTAATCAGCCCCAGCATTTT
-,-,TRBJ1-3,14,TRBV2,CASRKQSSGNTIYF,TGTGCCAGCAGGAAACAGAGCTCTGGAAACACCATATATTTT